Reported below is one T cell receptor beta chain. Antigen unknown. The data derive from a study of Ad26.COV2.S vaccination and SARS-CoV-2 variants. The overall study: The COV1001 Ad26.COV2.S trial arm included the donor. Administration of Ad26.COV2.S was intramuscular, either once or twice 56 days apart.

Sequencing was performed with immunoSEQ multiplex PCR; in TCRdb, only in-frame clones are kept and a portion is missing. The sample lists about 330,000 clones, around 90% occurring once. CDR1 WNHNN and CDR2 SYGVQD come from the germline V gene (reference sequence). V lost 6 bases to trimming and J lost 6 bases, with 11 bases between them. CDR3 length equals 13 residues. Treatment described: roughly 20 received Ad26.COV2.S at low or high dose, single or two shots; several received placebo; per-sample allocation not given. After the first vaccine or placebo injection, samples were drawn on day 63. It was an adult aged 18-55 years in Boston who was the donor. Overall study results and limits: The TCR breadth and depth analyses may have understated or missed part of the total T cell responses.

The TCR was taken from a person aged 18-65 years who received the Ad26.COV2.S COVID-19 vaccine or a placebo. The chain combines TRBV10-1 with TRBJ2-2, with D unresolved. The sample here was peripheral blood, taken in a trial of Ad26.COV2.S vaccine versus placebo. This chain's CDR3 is CASRVDAAGELFF. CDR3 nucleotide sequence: TGCGCCAGCAGGGTAGACGCGGCCGGGGAGCTGTTTTTT.